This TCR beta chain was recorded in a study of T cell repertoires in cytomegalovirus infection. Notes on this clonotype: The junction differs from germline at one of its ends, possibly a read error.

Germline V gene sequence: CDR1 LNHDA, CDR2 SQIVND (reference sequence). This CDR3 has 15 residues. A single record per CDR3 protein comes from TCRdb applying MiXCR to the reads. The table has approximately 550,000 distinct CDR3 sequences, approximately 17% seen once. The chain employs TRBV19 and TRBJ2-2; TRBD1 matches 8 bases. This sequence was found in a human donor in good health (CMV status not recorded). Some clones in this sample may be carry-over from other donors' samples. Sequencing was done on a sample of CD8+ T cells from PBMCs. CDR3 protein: CASSQDREGTGVLFF. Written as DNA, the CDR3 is TGTGCCAGTAGTCAGGACAGGGAAGGCACCGGGGTGCTGTTTTTT.